This T cell receptor beta chain came from a study of T cell responses to AZD1222 COVID-19 vaccine. Whole-study results and caveats: Reports indicate that nearly half of spike-specific TCRs are directed at unmutated variant regions. Only 5 or 6 AZD1222 recipients were seropositive at baseline. Spike-spanning, vaccine-associated CD4 TCRs were dominant at 160-218 and 743-854.

This CDR3 is built from 14 residues. V shed 3 bases and J shed 6 bases, with 12 bases lying between them. Germline V gene sequence: CDR1 MNHEY, CDR2 SVGEGT. Produced via immunoSEQ multiplex PCR; TCRdb's table is partial and in-frame only. The table records tens of thousands of clones, roughly 89% of them present only once. As for this clone: What it binds is not known.

This chain connects TRBV6-2 or TRBV6-3 to TRBJ1-5; maybe TRBD1 (5 bases). Sequenced material: peripheral blood, taken on day 0 of MenACWY control vaccination. The source is an adult in good health. CDR3 residues: CASSYLAGSQPQHF. CDR3 nucleotides: TGTGCCAGCAGTTATTTGGCAGGGTCTCAGCCCCAGCATTTT.